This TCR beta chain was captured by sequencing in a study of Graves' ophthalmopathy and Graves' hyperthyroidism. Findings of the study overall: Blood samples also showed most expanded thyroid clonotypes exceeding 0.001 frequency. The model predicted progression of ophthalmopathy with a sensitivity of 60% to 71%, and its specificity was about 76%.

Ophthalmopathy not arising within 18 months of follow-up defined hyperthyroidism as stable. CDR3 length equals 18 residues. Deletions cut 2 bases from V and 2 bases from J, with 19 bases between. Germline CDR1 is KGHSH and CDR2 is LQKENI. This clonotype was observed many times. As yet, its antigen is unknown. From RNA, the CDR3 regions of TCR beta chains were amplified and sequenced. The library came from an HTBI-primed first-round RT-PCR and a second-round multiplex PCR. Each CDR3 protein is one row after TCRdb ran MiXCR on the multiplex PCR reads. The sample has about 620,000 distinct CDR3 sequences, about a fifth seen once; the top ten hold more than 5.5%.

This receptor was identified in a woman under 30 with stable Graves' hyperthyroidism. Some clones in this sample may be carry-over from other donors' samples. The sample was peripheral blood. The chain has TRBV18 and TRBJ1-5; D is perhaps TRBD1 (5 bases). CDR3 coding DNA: TGTGCCAGCTCACCAACGGTTCGGGGGGTGAACGGCAATCAGCCCCAGCATTTT. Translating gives CASSPTVRGVNGNQPQHF.